This T cell receptor beta chain stems from a study of blood T cell repertoires in COVID-19. Study at large: The origin of the acute and convalescent COVID-19 samples was the United States, Italy and Spain. T cells, B-cell-depleted T cells, or PBMCs provided the cDNA or gDNA that served as material.

The germline V gene has CDR1 SGDLS and CDR2 YYNGEE. The ends lost 0 bases at V and 2 bases at J; junction bases unmatched: 7. The CDR3 contains 17 residues. Original methodology: Quantification of nucleated cells was approximated via reference gene primer amplification. Sequenced by immunoSEQ multiplex PCR; TCRdb stores in-frame clones only, minus some. V and J calls and clone size are copied from that table; D and trimming were computed from the DNA. The sample comprises 250,000 to 300,000 clones, more than 70% of which are singletons, and around 2% rests with the top ten. This sequence was found in a woman in her fifties or sixties in a cohort exposed to, infected with or recovered from COVID-19 (not recorded which). This chain uses TRBV9 with TRBJ2-3; 9 positions match TRBD1. Sequencing input: PBMCs or T cells enriched from blood (not recorded which). The CDR3 sequence: CASSVATGTGNTDTQYF. CDR3 coding DNA: TGTGCCAGCAGCGTAGCTACCGGGACAGGGAACACAGATACGCAGTATTTT.